One and the same sample provided the 15 T cell receptor beta chains below, sequenced in a study of graft-versus-host responses after intestinal transplantation. Generated by immunoSEQ multiplex PCR, the TCRdb table keeps only in-frame clones and is missing some. The sample yields around 50,000 clones, 70% to 90% seen once. Sample: PBMCs, taken 26 days after transplant. These receptors came from a human patient who received an intestinal transplant, so some T cells may come from the graft donor.

In this sample, this clone turned up once. This chain links TRBV5-6 with TRBJ2-4, with 9 bases fitting TRBD1. The germline gives CDR1 SGHDT, CDR2 YYEEEE. Germline trimming cut 4 bases from V and 6 bases from J; bases unmatched to any gene: 5. The CDR3 is 14 residues long. CDR3 protein: CASSHGTGTNIQYF. CDR3 coding DNA: TGTGCCAGCAGCCACGGGACAGGGACAAACATTCAGTACTTC.

The chain carries TRBV18 and TRBJ1-1, with 9 bases that match TRBD1. Looked up from germline, CDR1 is KGHSH and CDR2 is LQKENI. V lost 6 bases, J lost 4 bases, and 9 bases stayed unmatched. CDR3 length: 15 residues. Written as DNA, the CDR3 is TGTGCCAGCTCCCCCGGGACAGGGTTGATCACTGAAGCTTTCTTT. Residues: CASSPGTGLITEAFF.

DNA for the CDR3: TGTGCCAGCAGCGTAGGGGGGGAAGGGGTCGATGAGCAGTTCTTC. This gives the protein CASSVGGEGVDEQFF. The chain recombines TRBV9 with TRBJ2-1, with D perhaps matching TRBD2 (6 bases). The CDR3 contains 15 residues. The germline V gene has CDR1 SGDLS and CDR2 YYNGEE. V was shortened by 0 bases and J by 8 bases, with 15 bases between the two germline ends.

This clone qualifies as medium-sized. V gene TRBV7-9 combines with J gene TRBJ2-3, with 7 bases that match TRBD1. This CDR3 comprises 15 residues. Germline loops: CDR1 SEHNR, CDR2 FQNEAQ (reference sequence). The V and J ends lost 5 bases and 6 bases, in that order; junction bases with no gene match: 11. CDR3 loop: CASSPSDRIKDTQYF. The CDR3 DNA reads as TGTGCCAGCAGCCCGTCGGACAGGATAAAGGATACGCAGTATTTT.

The V call is TRBV6-5, the J call TRBJ2-1; TRBD1 matches at 10 bases. CDR1 and CDR2 (germline): MNHEY, SVGAGI. J lost 4 bases, V lost 5 bases, and 5 bases had no gene match. The CDR3 totals 15 residues. In DNA form, the CDR3 reads TGTGCCAGCAGTGCGGGACAGGGGATGTACAATGAGCAGTTCTTC. Its translation is CASSAGQGMYNEQFF.

This clone appeared once. The chain combines TRBV11-3 with TRBJ2-1; 7 bases fit TRBD2. Germline CDR1 and CDR2: SGHNT and YENEEA. The J segment lost 5 bases and the V segment lost 2 bases, leaving 9 bases of the junction unmatched. The CDR3 totals 16 residues. CDR3 bases: TGTGCCAGCAGCTTACAGGGACTACGCATCGACAATGAGCAGTTCTTC. It yields the protein CASSLQGLRIDNEQFF.

The chain uses TRBV7-2 and TRBJ2-1, with 8 bases matching TRBD2. The CDR3 is 16 amino acids. The V gene's germline CDR1 is SGHTA and CDR2 FQGNSA. The ends lost 1 base at V and 6 bases at J; junction bases unmatched: 8. The CDR3 reads CASSLVGGTSFNEQFF. CDR3 coding DNA: TGTGCCAGCAGCTTAGTTGGCGGGACTAGTTTCAATGAGCAGTTCTTC.

The rearrangement uses TRBV28 and TRBJ2-1, with a tentative D call TRBD1 (5 bases). This CDR3 contains 14 residues. CDR1 MDHEN and CDR2 SYDVKM come from the germline V gene. Trimming took 7 bases from V and 7 from J, leaving 17 bases between them. The CDR3 DNA reads as TGTGCCAGCAAGGGCAGGGATGCTTGGAATGAGCAGTTCTTC. Its protein product is CASKGRDAWNEQFF.

The chain combines TRBV6-5 with TRBJ1-3, with TRBD1 as a possible D gene (5 bases). The CDR3 loop spans 15 amino acids. Germline loops: CDR1 MNHEY, CDR2 SVGAGI. Trimming removed 2 bases at V and 0 bases at J, with 8 bases between. The CDR3 DNA is TGTGCCAGCAGTTACGACAGCATCTCTGGAAACACCATATATTTT. It encodes CASSYDSISGNTIYF.

CDR3 nucleotide sequence: TGCGCCAGCAGCCGGGGGCCTCTCGGCGCCTACGAGCAGTACTTC. Its protein product is CASSRGPLGAYEQYF. V gene TRBV4-1 combines with J gene TRBJ2-7; D is perhaps TRBD1 (6 bases). V was clipped by 4 bases and J by 2 bases, with 15 bases between them. The CDR3 runs 15 residues. CDR1 is MGHRA and CDR2 is YSYEKL in the germline V gene.

V and J are TRBV29-1 and TRBJ2-1; TRBD2 agrees at 9 bases. Germline values: CDR1 SQVTM, CDR2 ANQGSEA. V gave up 2 bases and J gave up 6 bases; unmatched junction bases: 14. The CDR3 consists of 17 residues. The CDR3 region is CSVERRDGLAGPNEQFF. CDR3 coding DNA: TGCAGCGTTGAAAGGAGGGACGGGCTAGCGGGACCCAATGAGCAGTTCTTC.

The J gene is TRBJ2-1, the V gene TRBV29-1, with D perhaps TRBD1 (6 bases). Germline assignment: CDR1 SQVTM and CDR2 ANQGSEA. The CDR3 contains 14 residues. Trimming removed 7 bases from V and 6 bases from J, with 19 bases in between. The CDR3 spells CSGEEDSTPNEQFF. DNA of the CDR3: TGCAGCGGCGAGGAGGACAGTACCCCCAATGAGCAGTTCTTC.

This clone was counted only a few times. The chain employs TRBV4-1 and TRBJ2-6; no firm D call. Germline V gene lookup returns CDR1 MGHRA and CDR2 YSYEKL. This CDR3 has 16 amino acids. Trimming stripped 4 bases from V and 1 base from J, with 11 bases between. The CDR3 here is CASSLLQASGANVLTF. For the CDR3, the DNA is TGCGCCAGCAGCCTTCTGCAGGCGTCTGGGGCCAACGTCCTGACTTTC.

The V call is TRBV28, the J call TRBJ2-7; the match to TRBD1 covers 10 bases. Germline V gene sequence: CDR1 MDHEN, CDR2 SYDVKM. There are 15 residues in the CDR3. The ends lost 5 bases at V and 3 bases at J; junction bases unmatched: 7. The CDR3 loop is CASSPQTGGHYEQYF. In nucleotides, the CDR3 is TGTGCCAGCAGTCCCCAGACAGGGGGCCACTACGAGCAGTACTTC.

This rearrangement joins TRBV25-1 to TRBJ1-6, with D possibly being TRBD1 (5 bases). Trimming took off 3 bases at V and 7 bases at J, with 7 bases between the two ends. The CDR3 is 13 amino acids. The germline CDR1 and CDR2 sequences are MGHDK and SYGVNS. The CDR3, as DNA: TGTGCCAGCAGTGATACAGGAAATTCACCCCTCCACTTT. Amino acid sequence: CASSDTGNSPLHF.